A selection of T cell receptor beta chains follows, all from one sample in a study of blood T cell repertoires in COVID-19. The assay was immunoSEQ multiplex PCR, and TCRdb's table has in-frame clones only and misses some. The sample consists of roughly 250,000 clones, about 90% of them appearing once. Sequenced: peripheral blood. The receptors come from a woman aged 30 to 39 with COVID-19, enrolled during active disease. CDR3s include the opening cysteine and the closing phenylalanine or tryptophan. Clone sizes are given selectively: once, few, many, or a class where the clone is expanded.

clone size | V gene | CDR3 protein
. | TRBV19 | CASSIGAGPYEQYF
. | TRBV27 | CASSFSGEGDQPQHF
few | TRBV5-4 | CASSGGPSSYNEQFF
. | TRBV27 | CASSEQGVGEAFF
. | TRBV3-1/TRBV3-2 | CASSQEGGGSYEQYF
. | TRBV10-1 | CASSVQGANVLTF
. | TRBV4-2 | CASSQDQSAGVYYEQYF
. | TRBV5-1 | CASSPRTGQSLYGYTF
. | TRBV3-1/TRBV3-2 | CASSLQNSGNTIYF
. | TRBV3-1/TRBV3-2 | CASSGRRDRTHHGYTF
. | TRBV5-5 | CASSRRRGDGEYEQYF
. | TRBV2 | CASSLGQINEKLFF
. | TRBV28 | CASSLVSGGNVPETQYF
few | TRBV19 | CASQGGTEAFF
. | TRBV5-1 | CASSLAGGAGGAAEQYF
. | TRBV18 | CASSPRGQGAEAFF
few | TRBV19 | CASSIMEGHEQYF
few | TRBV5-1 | CASSIGQGAYTNTEAFF
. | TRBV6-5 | CASRRTAPGADTQYF
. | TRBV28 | CASSRIGSGGANLKTQYF
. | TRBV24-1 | CATSDPSEGAYEQYF
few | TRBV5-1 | CASSLEGDSAYEQYF
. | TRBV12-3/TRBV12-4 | CASRAYTGELFF
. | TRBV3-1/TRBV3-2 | CASTYNTGELFF
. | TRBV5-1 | CASTWGGGSWGYTF
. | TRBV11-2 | CASSLGLAVFGDTQYF
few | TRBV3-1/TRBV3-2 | CASSRDRTWNSPLHF
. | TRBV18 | CASSPPSQPQHF
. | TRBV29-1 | CSVEKASGGWGTNEQFF
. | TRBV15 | CATSRRTGSLEDCEAFF
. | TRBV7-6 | CASSLAEQFF
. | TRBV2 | CASRDRGSGNTIYF
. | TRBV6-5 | CASSYGTGANTEAFF
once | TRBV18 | CASSPLRGRPVSGANVLTF
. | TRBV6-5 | CASSYDRETYGYTF
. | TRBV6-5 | CASSIAGHEQYF
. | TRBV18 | CASSPRLAGGRTDTQYF
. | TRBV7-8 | CASSLAPGNRDEKLFF
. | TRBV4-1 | CASSQTQQANYGYTF
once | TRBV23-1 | CASSQSLGLTEAFF
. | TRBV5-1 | CASSFRGQGMYEQFF
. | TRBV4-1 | CASSFTSGGTLEQFF
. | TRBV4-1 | CASSQGLAGGPGGANVLTF
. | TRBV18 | CASSRQGAYEKLFF
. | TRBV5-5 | CASSLARYEQYF
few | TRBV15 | CATSREKGAQHF
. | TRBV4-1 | CASSRRTSGSDTQYF
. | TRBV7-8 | CASSRYGGVTGELFF
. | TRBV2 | CASRVVDREAEAFF
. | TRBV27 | CASSLSDSNQPQHF
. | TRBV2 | CASSPSKRTYEQYF
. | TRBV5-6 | CASSLLRGALNEQFF